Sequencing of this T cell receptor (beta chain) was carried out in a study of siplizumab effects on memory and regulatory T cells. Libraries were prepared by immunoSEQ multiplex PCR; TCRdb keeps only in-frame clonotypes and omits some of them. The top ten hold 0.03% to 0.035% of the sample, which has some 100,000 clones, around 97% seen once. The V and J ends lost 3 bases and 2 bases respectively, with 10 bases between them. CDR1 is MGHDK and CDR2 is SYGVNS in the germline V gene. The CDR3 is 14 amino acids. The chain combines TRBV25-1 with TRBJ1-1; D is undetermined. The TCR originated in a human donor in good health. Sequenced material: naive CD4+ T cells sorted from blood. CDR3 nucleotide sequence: TGTGCCAGCAGTGAGTTTAAGGGTAACACTGAAGCTTTCTTT. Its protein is CASSEFKGNTEAFF.